A selection of T cell receptor beta chains follows, all from one sample in a study of control samples from healthy donors and cancer patients. Method: immunoSEQ multiplex PCR; TCRdb's copy keeps in-frame clones and lacks some. The data hold some 120,000 clones, with 93% observed a single time. Sequencing was performed on blood. These receptors all stem from a man between 25 and 39 years old in good health. Each CDR3 is given with its conserved first and last residue. D genes are given only for firm matches. Clone size appears in some rows only: once, few, many, or a class for an expanded clone.

>TRBV14|.|TRBJ1-1|.
CASSPDGDTEAFF
TGTGCCAGCAGTCCCGACGGAGACACTGAAGCTTTCTTT
>TRBV9|.|TRBJ2-5|TRBD2
CASSPQVLAGGETQYF
TGTGCCAGCAGCCCCCAAGTGTTAGCGGGGGGGGAGACCCAGTACTTC
>TRBV6-2/TRBV6-3|.|TRBJ2-2|.
CASSWGPNTGELFF
TGTGCCAGCAGTTGGGGTCCGAACACCGGGGAGCTGTTTTTT
>TRBV6-5|.|TRBJ1-5|.
CASSYFGGSNQPQHF
TGTGCCAGCAGTTACTTCGGGGGTAGCAATCAGCCCCAGCATTTT
>TRBV5-1|.|TRBJ2-3|TRBD2
CASSRGDYSPYF
TGCGCCAGCAGCCGGGGGGACTACTCACCGTATTTT
>TRBV13|.|TRBJ2-5|TRBD1
CASSLGGRGSRETQYF
TGTGCCAGCAGCTTAGGGGGCAGGGGGTCAAGGGAGACCCAGTACTTC
>TRBV5-1|.|TRBJ1-4|.
CASSSSRDRWYEKLFF
TGCGCCAGCAGCTCTTCACGTGACAGGTGGTATGAAAAACTGTTTTTT
>TRBV7-8|once|TRBJ2-2|TRBD2
CASSRKGLAGANTGELFF
TGTGCCAGCAGCCGAAAGGGACTAGCGGGGGCGAACACCGGGGAGCTGTTTTTT
>TRBV6-5|.|TRBJ2-7|.
CASSSRGRATYEQYF
TGTGCCAGCAGTTCGCGGGGCAGGGCCACCTACGAGCAGTACTTC
>TRBV5-1|.|TRBJ1-4|.
CASSSTAGRPNEKLFF
TGCGCCAGCAGCTCTACCGCGGGGAGGCCTAATGAAAAACTGTTTTTT
>TRBV3-1/TRBV3-2|.|TRBJ1-1|.
CASSHGTRNTEAFF
TGTGCCAGCAGCCACGGGACGAGGAACACTGAAGCTTTCTTT
>TRBV19|.|TRBJ1-2|.
CASSMGVGERPEYGYTF
TGTGCCAGTAGTATGGGTGTTGGGGAAAGACCGGAGTATGGCTACACCTTC
>TRBV6-1|.|TRBJ1-3|.
CASSEYGGDEAGNTIYF
TGTGCCAGCAGTGAATATGGAGGGGATGAAGCTGGAAACACCATATATTTT
>TRBV11-2|.|TRBJ2-7|.
CASSSGTSGGEQYF
TGTGCCAGCAGCTCCGGGACTTCTGGGGGCGAGCAGTACTTC
>TRBV7-3|few|TRBJ2-2|.
CASSQQGNTGELFF
TGTGCCAGCAGCCAGCAGGGGAACACCGGGGAGCTGTTTTTT